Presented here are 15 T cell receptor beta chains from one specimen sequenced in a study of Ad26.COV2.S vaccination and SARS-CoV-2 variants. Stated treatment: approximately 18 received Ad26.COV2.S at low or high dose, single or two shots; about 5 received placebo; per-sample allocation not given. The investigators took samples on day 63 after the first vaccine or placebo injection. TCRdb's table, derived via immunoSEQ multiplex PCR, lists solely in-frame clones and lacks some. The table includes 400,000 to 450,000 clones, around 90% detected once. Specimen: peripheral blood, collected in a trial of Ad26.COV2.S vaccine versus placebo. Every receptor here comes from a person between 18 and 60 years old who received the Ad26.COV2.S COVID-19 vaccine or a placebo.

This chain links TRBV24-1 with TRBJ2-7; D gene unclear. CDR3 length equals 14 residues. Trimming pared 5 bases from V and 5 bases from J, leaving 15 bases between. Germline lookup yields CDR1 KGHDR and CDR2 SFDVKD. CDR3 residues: CATSAGSTFHEQYF. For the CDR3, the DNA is TGTGCCACCAGTGCCGGCAGTACTTTTCACGAGCAGTACTTC.

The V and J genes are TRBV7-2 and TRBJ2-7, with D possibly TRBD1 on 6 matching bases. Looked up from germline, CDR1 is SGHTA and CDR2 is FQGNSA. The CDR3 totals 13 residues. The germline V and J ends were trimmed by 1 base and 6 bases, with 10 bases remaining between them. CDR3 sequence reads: CASSLEGVSEQYF. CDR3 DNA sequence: TGTGCCAGCAGCTTAGAGGGGGTCTCCGAGCAGTACTTC.

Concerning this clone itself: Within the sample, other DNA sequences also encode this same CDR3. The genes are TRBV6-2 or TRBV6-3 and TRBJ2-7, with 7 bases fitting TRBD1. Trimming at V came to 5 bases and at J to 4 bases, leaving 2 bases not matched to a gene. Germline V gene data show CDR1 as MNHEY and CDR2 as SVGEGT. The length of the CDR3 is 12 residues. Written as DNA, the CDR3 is TGTGCCAGCAGTCGGGACAGTTACGAGCAGTACTTC. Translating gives CASSRDSYEQYF.

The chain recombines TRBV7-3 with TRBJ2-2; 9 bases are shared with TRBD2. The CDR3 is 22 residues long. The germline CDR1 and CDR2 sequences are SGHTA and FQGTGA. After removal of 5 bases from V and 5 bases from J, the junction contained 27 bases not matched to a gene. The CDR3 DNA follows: TGTGCCAGCAGCGCCCACCCAAGGACAGGTCTAGCGGGACTTCGTCGGACCGGGGAGCTGTTTTTT. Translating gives CASSAHPRTGLAGLRRTGELFF.

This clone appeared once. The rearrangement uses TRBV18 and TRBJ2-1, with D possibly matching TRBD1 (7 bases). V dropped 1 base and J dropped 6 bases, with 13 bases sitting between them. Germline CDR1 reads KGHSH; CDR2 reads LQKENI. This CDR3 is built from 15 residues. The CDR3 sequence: CASSPLRGDFNEQFF. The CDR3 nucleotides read TGTGCCAGCTCACCACTCAGGGGGGACTTCAATGAGCAGTTCTTC.

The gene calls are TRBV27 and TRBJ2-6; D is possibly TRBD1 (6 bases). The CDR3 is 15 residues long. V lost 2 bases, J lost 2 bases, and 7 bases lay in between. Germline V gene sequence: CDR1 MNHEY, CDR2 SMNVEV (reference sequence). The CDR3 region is CASSLAGAGANVLTF. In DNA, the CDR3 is TGTGCCAGCAGTTTAGCAGGGGCTGGGGCCAACGTCCTGACTTTC.

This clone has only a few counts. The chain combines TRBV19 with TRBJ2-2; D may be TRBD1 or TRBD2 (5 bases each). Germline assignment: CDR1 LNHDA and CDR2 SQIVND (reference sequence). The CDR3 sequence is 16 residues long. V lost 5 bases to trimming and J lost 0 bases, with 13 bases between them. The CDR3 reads CASSGGPRTNTGELFF. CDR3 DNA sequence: TGTGCCAGTAGTGGGGGTCCGCGGACGAACACCGGGGAGCTGTTTTTT.

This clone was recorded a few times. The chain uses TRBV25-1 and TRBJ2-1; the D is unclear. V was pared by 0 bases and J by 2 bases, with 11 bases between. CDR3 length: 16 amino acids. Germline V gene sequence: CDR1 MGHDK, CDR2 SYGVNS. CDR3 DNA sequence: TGTGCCAGCAGTGAATACGTGTTGCCCCCCTACAATGAGCAGTTCTTC. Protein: CASSEYVLPPYNEQFF.

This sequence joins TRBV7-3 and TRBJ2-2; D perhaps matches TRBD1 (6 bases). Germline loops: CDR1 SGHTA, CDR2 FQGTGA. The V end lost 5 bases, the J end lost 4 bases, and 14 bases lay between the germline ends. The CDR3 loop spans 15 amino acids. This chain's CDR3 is CASSPTGSITGELFF. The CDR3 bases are TGTGCCAGCAGCCCCACAGGGTCGATCACCGGGGAGCTGTTTTTT.

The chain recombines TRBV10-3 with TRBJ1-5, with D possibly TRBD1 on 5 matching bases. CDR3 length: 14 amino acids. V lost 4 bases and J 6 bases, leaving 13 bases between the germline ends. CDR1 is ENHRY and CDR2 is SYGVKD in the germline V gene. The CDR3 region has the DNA TGTGCCATCAGTGGCGACGGGGGGACTCAGCCCCAGCATTTT. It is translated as CAISGDGGTQPQHF.

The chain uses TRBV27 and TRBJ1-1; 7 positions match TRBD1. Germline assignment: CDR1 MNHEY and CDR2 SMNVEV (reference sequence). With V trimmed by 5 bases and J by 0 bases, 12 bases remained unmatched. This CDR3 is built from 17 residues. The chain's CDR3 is CASSPQRGQGMNTEAFF. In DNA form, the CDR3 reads TGTGCCAGCAGTCCCCAAAGGGGGCAGGGCATGAACACTGAAGCTTTCTTT.

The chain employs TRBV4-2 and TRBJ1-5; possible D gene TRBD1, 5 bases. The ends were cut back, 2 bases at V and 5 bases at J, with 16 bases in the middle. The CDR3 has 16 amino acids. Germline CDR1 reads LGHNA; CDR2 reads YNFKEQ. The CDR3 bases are TGTGCCAGCAGCCAACAAGGGCAGGGACTCGATCAGCCCCAGCATTTT. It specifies CASSQQGQGLDQPQHF.

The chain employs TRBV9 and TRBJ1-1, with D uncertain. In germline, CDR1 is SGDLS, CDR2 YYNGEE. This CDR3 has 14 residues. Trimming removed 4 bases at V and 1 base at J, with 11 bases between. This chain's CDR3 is CASSPTLGNTEAFF. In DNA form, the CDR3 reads TGTGCCAGCAGCCCAACTTTGGGGAACACTGAAGCTTTCTTT.

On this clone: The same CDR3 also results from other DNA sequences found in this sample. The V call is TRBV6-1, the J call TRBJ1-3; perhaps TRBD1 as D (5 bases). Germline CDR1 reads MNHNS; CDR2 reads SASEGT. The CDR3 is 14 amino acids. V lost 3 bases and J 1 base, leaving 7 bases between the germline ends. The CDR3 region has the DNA TGTGCCAGCAGTGATGGGGCGTCTGGAAACACCATATATTTT. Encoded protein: CASSDGASGNTIYF.

Here the CDR3 DNA reads TGTGCCAGCAACAGAATTAGCGGAACCTACAATGAGCAGTTCTTC. It encodes CASNRISGTYNEQFF. The chain couples TRBV9 to TRBJ2-1, with a weak D call TRBD2 (6 bases). This CDR3 has 15 amino acids. With 6 bases removed from V and 2 bases from J, the gap between germline ends came to 15 bases. Germline V CDR1 and CDR2: SGDLS, YYNGEE.